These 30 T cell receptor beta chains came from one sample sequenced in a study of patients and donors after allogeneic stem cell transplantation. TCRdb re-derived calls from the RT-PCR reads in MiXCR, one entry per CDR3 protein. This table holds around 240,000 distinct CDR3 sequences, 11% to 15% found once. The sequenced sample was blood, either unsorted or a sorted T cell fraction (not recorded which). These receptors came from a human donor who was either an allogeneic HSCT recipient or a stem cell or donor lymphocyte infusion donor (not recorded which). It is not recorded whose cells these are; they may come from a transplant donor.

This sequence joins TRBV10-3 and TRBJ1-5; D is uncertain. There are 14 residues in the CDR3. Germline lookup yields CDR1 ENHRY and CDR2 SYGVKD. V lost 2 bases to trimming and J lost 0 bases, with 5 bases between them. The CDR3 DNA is TGTGCCATCAGTGAGACAGATAGCAATCAGCCCCAGCATTTT. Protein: CAISETDSNQPQHF.

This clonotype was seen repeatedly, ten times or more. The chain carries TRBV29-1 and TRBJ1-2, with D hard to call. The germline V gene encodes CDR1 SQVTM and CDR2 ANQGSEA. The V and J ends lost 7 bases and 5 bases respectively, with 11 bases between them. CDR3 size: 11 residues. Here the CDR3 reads CSARKIYGYTF. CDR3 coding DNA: TGCAGCGCTCGAAAAATTTATGGCTACACCTTC.

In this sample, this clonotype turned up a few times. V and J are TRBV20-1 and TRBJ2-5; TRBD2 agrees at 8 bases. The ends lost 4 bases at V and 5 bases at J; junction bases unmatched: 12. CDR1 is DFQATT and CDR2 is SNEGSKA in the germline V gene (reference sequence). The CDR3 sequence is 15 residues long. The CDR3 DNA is TGCAGTGCTAATAACCCGAGCGGGAGCGGGGAGACCCAGTACTTC. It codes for CSANNPSGSGETQYF.

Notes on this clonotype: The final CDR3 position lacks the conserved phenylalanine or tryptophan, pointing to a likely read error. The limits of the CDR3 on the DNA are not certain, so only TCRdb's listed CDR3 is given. CDR3 sequence reads: CASSEGKGLAGEAMFY. The rearrangement joins TRBV25-1 to TRBJ2-1; TRBD2 was called by the table and not checked on the DNA. Germline V lookup: CDR1 MGHDK, CDR2 SYGVNS. The length of the CDR3 is 16 amino acids, counting both ends.

The CDR3 loop reads CASSLKLGTYEQYF. As DNA, the CDR3 is TGCGCCAGCAGCTTGAAGCTGGGGACTTACGAGCAGTACTTC. J is TRBJ2-7 and V is TRBV5-1; tentatively, D is TRBD2 (6 bases). CDR3 length: 14 amino acids. Germline V gene lookup returns CDR1 SGHRS and CDR2 YFSETQ. Trimming took off 1 base at V and 4 bases at J, with 12 bases between the two ends.

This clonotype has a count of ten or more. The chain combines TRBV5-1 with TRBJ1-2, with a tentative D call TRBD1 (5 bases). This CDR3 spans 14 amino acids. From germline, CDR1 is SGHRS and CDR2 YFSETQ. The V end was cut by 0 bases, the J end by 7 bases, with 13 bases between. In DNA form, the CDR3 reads TGCGCCAGCAGCTTGGACGGCGGGGGTGGTGGCTACACCTTC. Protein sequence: CASSLDGGGGGYTF.

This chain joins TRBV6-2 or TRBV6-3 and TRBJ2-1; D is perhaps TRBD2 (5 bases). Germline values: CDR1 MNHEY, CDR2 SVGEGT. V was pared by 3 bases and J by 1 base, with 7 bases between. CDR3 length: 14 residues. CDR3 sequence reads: CASSYTGSYNEQFF. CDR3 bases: TGTGCCAGCAGTTATACGGGATCCTACAATGAGCAGTTCTTC.

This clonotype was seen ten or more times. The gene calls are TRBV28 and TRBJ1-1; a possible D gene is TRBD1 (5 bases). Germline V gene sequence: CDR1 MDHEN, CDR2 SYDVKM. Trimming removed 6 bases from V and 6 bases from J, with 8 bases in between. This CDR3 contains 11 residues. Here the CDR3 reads CASRGRPEAFF. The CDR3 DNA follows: TGTGCCAGCAGGGGACGGCCTGAAGCTTTCTTT. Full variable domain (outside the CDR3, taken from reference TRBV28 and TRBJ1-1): DVKVTQSSRYLVKRTGEKVFLECVQDMDHENMFWYRQDPGLGLRLIYFSYDVKMKEKGDIPEGYSVSREKKERFSLILESASTNQTSMYLCASRGRPEAFFGQGTRLTVV.

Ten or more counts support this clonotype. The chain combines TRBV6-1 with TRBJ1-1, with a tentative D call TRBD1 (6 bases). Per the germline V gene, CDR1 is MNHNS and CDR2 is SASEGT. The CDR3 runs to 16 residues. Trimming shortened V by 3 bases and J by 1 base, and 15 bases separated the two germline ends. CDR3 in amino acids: CASSDRFDRKNTEAFF. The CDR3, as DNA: TGTGCCAGCAGTGATCGATTCGACAGGAAGAACACTGAAGCTTTCTTT.

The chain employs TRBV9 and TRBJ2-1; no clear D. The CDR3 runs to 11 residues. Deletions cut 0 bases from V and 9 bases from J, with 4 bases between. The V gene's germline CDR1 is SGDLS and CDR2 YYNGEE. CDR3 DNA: TGTGCCAGCAGCGTAGACGGTGAGCAGTTCTTC. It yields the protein CASSVDGEQFF.

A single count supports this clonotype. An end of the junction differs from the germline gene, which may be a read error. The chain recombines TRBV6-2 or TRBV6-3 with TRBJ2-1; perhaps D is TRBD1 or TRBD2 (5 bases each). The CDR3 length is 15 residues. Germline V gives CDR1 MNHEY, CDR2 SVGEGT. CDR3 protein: CTSRPLGGALGEQFF. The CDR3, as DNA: TGTACCAGCAGACCTCTTGGGGGAGCTCTGGGTGAGCAGTTCTTC.

As DNA, the CDR3 is TGCAGTGCCGGGGTAGCGGGGGGCAGTGTCCTCCAAGAGACCCAGTACTTC. This encodes CSAGVAGGSVLQETQYF. This chain links TRBV20-1 with TRBJ2-5, with 10 bases that match TRBD2. The CDR3 is made up of 17 amino acids. Germline V lookup: CDR1 DFQATT, CDR2 SNEGSKA (reference sequence). V lost 6 bases, J lost 1 base, and 14 bases stayed unmatched.

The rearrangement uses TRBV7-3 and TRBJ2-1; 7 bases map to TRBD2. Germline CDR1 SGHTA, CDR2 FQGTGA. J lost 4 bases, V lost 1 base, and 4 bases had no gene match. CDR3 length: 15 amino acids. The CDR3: CASSLIPAGYNEQFF. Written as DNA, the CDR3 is TGTGCCAGCAGCTTAATACCAGCGGGGTACAATGAGCAGTTCTTC.

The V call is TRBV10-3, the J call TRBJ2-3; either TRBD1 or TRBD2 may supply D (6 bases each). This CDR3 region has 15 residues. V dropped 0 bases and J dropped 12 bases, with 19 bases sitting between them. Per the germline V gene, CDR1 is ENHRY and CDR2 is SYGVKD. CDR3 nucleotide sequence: TGTGCCATCAGTGAGTCGTTGGTCAGACTGGGGGGCCAGTATTTT. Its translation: CAISESLVRLGGQYF.

CDR3 DNA sequence: TGTGCCAGCAGCCAACCTACTGGCGGCTACACCTTC. Residues: CASSQPTGGYTF. The chain is built from TRBV3-1 and TRBJ1-2; D gene ambiguous. Germline values: CDR1 LGHDT, CDR2 YNNKEL (reference sequence). V lost 2 bases and J 8 bases, leaving 9 bases between the germline ends. This CDR3 region has 12 residues. The full variable domain, with the rest looked up from reference TRBV3-1 and TRBJ1-2, is DTAVSQTPKYLVTQMGNDKSIKCEQNLGHDTMYWYKQDSKKFLKIMFSYNNKELIINETVPNRFSPKSPDKAHLNLHINSLELGDSAVYFCASSQPTGGYTFGSGTRLTVV.

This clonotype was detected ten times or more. In DNA form, the CDR3 reads TGTGCCAGCAGCTTGACCGGGGTTGTCACAGATACGCAGTATTTT. As protein: CASSLTGVVTDTQYF. The V gene is TRBV12-3 or TRBV12-4, the J gene TRBJ2-3, with D tentatively TRBD2 (5 bases). The V gene lost 6 bases and the J gene lost 2 bases, with 15 bases spanning the gap. This CDR3 spans 15 amino acids.

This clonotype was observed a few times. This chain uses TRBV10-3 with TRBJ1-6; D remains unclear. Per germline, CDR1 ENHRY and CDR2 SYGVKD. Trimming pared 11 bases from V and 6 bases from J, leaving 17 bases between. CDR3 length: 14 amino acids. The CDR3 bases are TGTGCCTCCTCGGACGGAGCCAGTAATTCACCCCTCCACTTT. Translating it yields CASSDGASNSPLHF.

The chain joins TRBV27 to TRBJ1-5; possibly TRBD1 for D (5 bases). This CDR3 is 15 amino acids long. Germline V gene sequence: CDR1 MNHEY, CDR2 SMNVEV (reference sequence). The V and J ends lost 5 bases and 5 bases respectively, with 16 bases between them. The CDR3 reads CASSEGSYLYQPQHF. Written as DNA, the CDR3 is TGTGCCAGCAGTGAGGGGTCCTACCTCTATCAGCCCCAGCATTTT.

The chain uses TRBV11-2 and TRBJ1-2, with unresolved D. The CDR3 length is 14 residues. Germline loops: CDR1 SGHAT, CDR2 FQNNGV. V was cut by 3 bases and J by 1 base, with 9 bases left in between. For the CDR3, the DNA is TGTGCCAGCAGCTTGGGCATCAATAACTATGGCTACACCTTC. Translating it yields CASSLGINNYGYTF.

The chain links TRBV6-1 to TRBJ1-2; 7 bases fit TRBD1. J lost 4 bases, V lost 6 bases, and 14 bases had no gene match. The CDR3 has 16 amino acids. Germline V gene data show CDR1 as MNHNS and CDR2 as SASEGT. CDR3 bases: TGTGCCAGCAGCTCCGCTGGTAACAGGGGAAGCTATGGCTACACCTTC. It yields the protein CASSSAGNRGSYGYTF.

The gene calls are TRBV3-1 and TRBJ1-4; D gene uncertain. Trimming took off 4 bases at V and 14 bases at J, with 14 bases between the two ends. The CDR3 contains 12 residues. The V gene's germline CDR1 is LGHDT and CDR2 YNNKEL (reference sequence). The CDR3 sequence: CASSPTATVLFF. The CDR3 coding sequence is TGTGCCAGCAGCCCCACAGCCACCGTCCTGTTTTTT.

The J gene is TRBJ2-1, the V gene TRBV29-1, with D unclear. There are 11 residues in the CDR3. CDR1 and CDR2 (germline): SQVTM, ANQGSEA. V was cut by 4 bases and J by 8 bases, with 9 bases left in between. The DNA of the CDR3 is TGCAGCGTTGCTGTAGCCCATGAGCAGTTCTTC. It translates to CSVAVAHEQFF.

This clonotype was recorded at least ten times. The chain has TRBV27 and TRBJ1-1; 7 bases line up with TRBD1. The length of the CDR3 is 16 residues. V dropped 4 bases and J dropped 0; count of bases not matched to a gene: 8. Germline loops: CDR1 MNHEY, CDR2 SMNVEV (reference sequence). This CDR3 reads CASSSSDRVVNTEAFF. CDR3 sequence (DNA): TGTGCCAGCAGTTCAAGCGACAGGGTTGTGAACACTGAAGCTTTCTTT.

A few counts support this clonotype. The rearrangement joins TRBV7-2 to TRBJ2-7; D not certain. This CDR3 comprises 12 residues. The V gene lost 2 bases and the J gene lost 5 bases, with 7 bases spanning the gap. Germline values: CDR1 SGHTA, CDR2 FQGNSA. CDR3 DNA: TGTGCCAGCAGCTTAAAAAGGAACGAGCAGTACTTC. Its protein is CASSLKRNEQYF. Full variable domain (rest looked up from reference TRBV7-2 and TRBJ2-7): GAGVSQSPSNKVTEKGKDVELRCDPISGHTALYWYRQSLGQGLEFLIYFQGNSAPDKSGLPSDRFSAERTGGSVSTLTIQRTQQEDSAVYLCASSLKRNEQYFGPGTRLTVT.

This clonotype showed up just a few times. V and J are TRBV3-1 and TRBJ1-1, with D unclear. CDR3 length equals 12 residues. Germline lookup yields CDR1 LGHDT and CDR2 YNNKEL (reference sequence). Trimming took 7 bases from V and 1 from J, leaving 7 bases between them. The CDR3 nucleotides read TGTGCCAGCACCGGATCGAACACTGAAGCTTTCTTT. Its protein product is CASTGSNTEAFF.

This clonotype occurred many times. The CDR3: CASGGQGGVGTEAFF. The CDR3 region has the DNA TGCGCCAGCGGGGGACAGGGAGGGGTGGGCACTGAAGCTTTCTTT. This chain uses TRBV5-1 with TRBJ1-1; 9 bases fit TRBD1. The V gene's germline CDR1 is SGHRS and CDR2 YFSETQ. V gave up 7 bases and J gave up 4 bases; unmatched junction bases: 11. The CDR3 loop spans 15 amino acids.

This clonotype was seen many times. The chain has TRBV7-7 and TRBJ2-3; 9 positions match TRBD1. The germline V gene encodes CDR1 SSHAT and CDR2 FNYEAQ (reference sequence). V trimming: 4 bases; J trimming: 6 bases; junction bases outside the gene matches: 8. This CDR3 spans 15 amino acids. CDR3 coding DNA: TGTGCCAGCAGCTCCGGACAGGGGCCCACGGATACGCAGTATTTT. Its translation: CASSSGQGPTDTQYF.

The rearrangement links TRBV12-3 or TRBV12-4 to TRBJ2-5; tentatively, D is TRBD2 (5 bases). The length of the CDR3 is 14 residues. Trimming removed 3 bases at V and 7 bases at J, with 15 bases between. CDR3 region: CASSFSISAGTQYF. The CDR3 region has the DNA TGTGCCAGCAGTTTTAGTATTTCGGCGGGGACCCAGTACTTC.

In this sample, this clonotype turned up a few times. The CDR3 is CASSRMMEGNEQFF. The CDR3 DNA is TGCGCCAGCAGCCGGATGATGGAGGGGAATGAGCAGTTCTTC. This sequence joins TRBV4-3 and TRBJ2-1, with D possibly being TRBD2 (6 bases). Germline V gene lookup returns CDR1 LGHNA and CDR2 YSLEER. CDR3 size: 14 residues. The V end lost 4 bases, the J end lost 7 bases, and 14 bases lay between the germline ends.

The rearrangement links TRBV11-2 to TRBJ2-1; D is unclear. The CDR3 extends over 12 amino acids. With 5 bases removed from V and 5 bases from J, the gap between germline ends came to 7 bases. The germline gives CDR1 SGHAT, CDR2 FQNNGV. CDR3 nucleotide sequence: TGTGCCAGCAGCCCACCCAACAATGAGCAGTTCTTC. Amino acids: CASSPPNNEQFF. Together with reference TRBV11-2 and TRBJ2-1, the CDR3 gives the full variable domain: EAGVAQSPRYKIIEKRQSVAFWCNPISGHATLYWYQQILGQGPKLLIQFQNNGVVDDSQLPKDRFSAERLKGVDSTLKIQPAKLEDSAVYLCASSPPNNEQFFGPGTRLTVL.